The table lists the clone carrying this TCR beta chain with many counts. Its antigen is currently unknown. The J segment lost 3 bases and the V segment lost 6 bases, leaving 2 bases of the junction unmatched. This CDR3 comprises 12 residues. The germline V gene has CDR1 SNHLY and CDR2 FYNNEI. This sample stems from a study of neurological immune-mediated disorders. Findings of the study overall: No CDR3 amino acid sequences were shared by expanded clones across subjects, suggesting private repertoires in all groups. Expansion of TCR clones was greatest in HTLV-1-associated myelopathy and smallest in multiple sclerosis, where it fell below that of healthy controls.

Source material was 2 million unsorted PBMCs, stored at -80 °C in RNAlater. Synthesis of cDNA used 5'RACE (with 10-nucleotide random UMIs). TCRdb independently ran MiXCR on the 5' RACE reads; one entry per CDR3 protein. The sample contains approximately 29,000 distinct CDR3 sequences, approximately 12% of which appear only once. What was sequenced was PBMCs. The clonotype originates from a man aged 55-75 years in good health. The V and J genes are TRBV2 and TRBJ2-7, with TRBD1 matching 7 bases. The CDR3 DNA sequence: TGTGCCAGCAGGTGGGACAGCTACGAGCAGTACTTC. It is translated as CASRWDSYEQYF. Combining the CDR3 with reference TRBV2 and TRBJ2-7 gives the whole variable domain EPEVTQTPSHQVTQMGQEVILRCVPISNHLYFYWYRQILGQKVEFLVSFYNNEISEKSEIFDDQFSVERPDGSNFTLKIRSTKLEDSAMYFCASRWDSYEQYFGPGTRLTVT.